This T cell receptor beta chain was observed in a study of Ad26.COV2.S vaccination and SARS-CoV-2 variants. Noted treatment: some 20 received Ad26.COV2.S at low or high dose, single or two shots; about five received placebo; per-sample allocation not given. Samples were taken on day 63 after the first vaccine or placebo injection. Some clones are missing from TCRdb's copy, which holds only in-frame ones; the method was immunoSEQ multiplex PCR. This table holds 400,000 or so clones, 75% to 90% found once. This CDR3 is 13 amino acids long. The V and J ends lost 3 bases and 4 bases respectively, with 10 bases between them. Germline V lookup: CDR1 MNHNS, CDR2 SASEGT.

The chain recombines TRBV6-1 with TRBJ2-7, with D perhaps matching TRBD1 (5 bases). The sequencing used peripheral blood, collected in a trial of Ad26.COV2.S vaccine versus placebo. The sequence was collected from a person aged 18-60 years who received the Ad26.COV2.S COVID-19 vaccine or a placebo. CDR3 protein: CASSEETGYEQYF. CDR3 DNA: TGTGCCAGCAGTGAGGAAACAGGTTACGAGCAGTACTTC.